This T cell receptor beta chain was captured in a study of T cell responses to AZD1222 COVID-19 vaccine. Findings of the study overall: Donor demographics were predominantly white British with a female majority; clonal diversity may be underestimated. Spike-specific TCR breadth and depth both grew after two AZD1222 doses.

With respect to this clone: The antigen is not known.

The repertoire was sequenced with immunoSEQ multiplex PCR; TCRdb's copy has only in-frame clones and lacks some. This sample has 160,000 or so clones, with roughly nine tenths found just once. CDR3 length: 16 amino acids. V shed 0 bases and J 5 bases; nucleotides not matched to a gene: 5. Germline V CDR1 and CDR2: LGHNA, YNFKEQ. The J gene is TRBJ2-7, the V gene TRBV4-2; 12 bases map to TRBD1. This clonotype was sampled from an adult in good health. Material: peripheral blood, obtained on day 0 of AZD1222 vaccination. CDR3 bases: TGTGCCAGCAGCCAAGAGAGCGGGACAGGGGGCAACGAGCAGTACTTC. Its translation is CASSQESGTGGNEQYF.